This paragraph covers one T cell receptor (beta chain) sequence. Sequenced by immunoSEQ multiplex PCR; TCRdb stores in-frame clones only, minus some. This table holds 200,000 or so clones, 89% found once. Deletions cut 5 bases from V and 2 bases from J, with 13 bases between. Germline V gene sequence: CDR1 SGHDN, CDR2 FVKESK. This CDR3 comprises 14 residues. The sample belongs to a study of blood T cell repertoires in COVID-19. Study background: COVID-19 samples, acute and convalescent, were from the United States, Italy and Spain.

Sequences were obtained from peripheral blood. The chain combines TRBV14 with TRBJ2-7, with D possibly matching TRBD1 (5 bases). The TCR sequence derives from a man in his sixties who had recovered from COVID-19. CDR3 region: CASSTTGAPYEQYF. DNA for the CDR3: TGTGCCAGCAGCACTACAGGCGCCCCCTACGAGCAGTACTTC.